The 15 T cell receptor beta chains below were found in one sample sequenced in a study of blood T cell repertoires in COVID-19 (dated by TCRdb to the early 2020s). Library creation used the immunoSEQ multiplex PCR assay. Entries here come from immuneACCESS through TCRdb and include only in-frame sequences with V and J called. Some clones fail to appear in such tables; in the studies checked, an unresolved V gene covers under half of the shortfall, and the cause of the remainder is unknown. This sample comprises approximately 210,000 clones, just under 85% of them detected only once. Approximately 8.1% of the sample goes to the ten largest clones. The specimen sequenced was peripheral blood. Every receptor here comes from a woman aged 45-65 years with active or convalescent COVID-19.

DNA for the CDR3: TGTGCCACCAGCAGAGATCGGGGGGGCGTGAACACTGAAGCTTTCTTT. It specifies CATSRDRGGVNTEAFF. V and J are TRBV15 and TRBJ1-1, with D possibly TRBD1 on 6 matching bases. The CDR3 covers 16 residues. The germline V gene encodes CDR1 LNHNV and CDR2 YYDKDF (reference sequence). Trimming removed 0 bases from V and 0 bases from J, with 11 bases in between.

This sequence joins TRBV5-1 and TRBJ2-5; D gene uncertain. This CDR3 has 13 residues. CDR1 and CDR2 from the germline V gene are SGHRS and YFSETQ. The V end lost 3 bases, the J end lost 2 bases, and 8 bases lay between the germline ends. DNA for the CDR3: TGCGCCAGCAGCTCGGGTTCTCAAGAGACCCAGTACTTC. This sequence encodes CASSSGSQETQYF. Variable domain in full (rest from reference TRBV5-1 and TRBJ2-5): KAGVTQTPRYLIKTRGQQVTLSCSPISGHRSVSWYQQTPGQGLQFLFEYFSETQRNKGNFPGRFSGRQFSNSRSEMNVSTLELGDSALYLCASSSGSQETQYFGPGTRLLVL.

The chain combines TRBV5-4 with TRBJ1-2, with 10 bases aligning to TRBD1. The CDR3 contains 14 residues. Trimming took 4 bases from V and 8 from J; bases not matched to a gene: 8. Germline CDR1 reads SGHNT; CDR2 reads YYREEE (reference sequence). CDR3 amino acids: CASSPRTGGEGYTF. DNA of the CDR3: TGTGCCAGCAGCCCGAGGACAGGGGGTGAAGGCTACACCTTC. The variable domain in full, with the rest retrieved from reference TRBV5-4 and TRBJ1-2, is ETGVTQSPTHLIKTRGQQVTLRCSSQSGHNTVSWYQQALGQGPQFIFQYYREEENGRGNFPPRFSGLQFPNYSSELNVNALELDDSALYLCASSPRTGGEGYTFGSGTRLTVV.

The chain joins TRBV18 to TRBJ1-4, with D tentatively TRBD1 (6 bases). Germline V gene sequence: CDR1 KGHSH, CDR2 LQKENI. The ends were cut back, 3 bases at V and 3 bases at J, with 11 bases in the middle. The length of the CDR3 is 15 residues. This CDR3 is CASSPATGSNEKLFF. The CDR3 DNA follows: TGTGCCAGCTCACCGGCGACAGGCTCTAATGAAAAACTGTTTTTT.

This chain links TRBV7-9 with TRBJ2-7, with 7 bases that match TRBD1. V lost 1 base and J lost 5; bases outside the gene matches: 2. Germline V lookup: CDR1 SEHNR, CDR2 FQNEAQ (reference sequence). This CDR3 has 13 amino acids. CDR3: CASSLEGAHEQYV. The DNA for the CDR3 is TGTGCCAGCAGCTTAGAGGGGGCGCACGAGCAGTACGTC.

The gene calls are TRBV10-3 and TRBJ1-5; 11 nucleotides match TRBD1. V was pared by 10 bases and J by 0 bases, with 5 bases of the junction left unmatched. The germline gives CDR1 ENHRY, CDR2 SYGVKD. This CDR3 spans 15 amino acids. CDR3 in DNA: TGTGCCACTGGACAGGGGGCGGGTAGCAATCAGCCCCAGCATTTT. Its protein product is CATGQGAGSNQPQHF.

The V gene is TRBV12-3 or TRBV12-4, the J gene TRBJ1-1; 7 bases agree with TRBD1. This CDR3 comprises 11 residues. The junction had 2 bases not matched to a gene; V was cut back by 4 bases and J by 9 bases. The CDR3 nucleotides are TGTGCCAGCAGTTCAGGGGGTCAAGCTTTCTTT. Protein: CASSSGGQAFF.

This clone was recorded only once. The rearrangement joins TRBV10-3 to TRBJ1-2; D unclear. The germline V and J ends were trimmed by 3 bases and 2 bases, with 10 bases remaining between them. This CDR3 comprises 14 residues. Germline assignment: CDR1 ENHRY and CDR2 SYGVKD. The CDR3 bases are TGTGCCATCAGTGAAGTGGGCTCAAACTATGGCTACACCTTC. It codes for CAISEVGSNYGYTF.

The chain carries TRBV19 and TRBJ2-3; 7 nucleotides line up with TRBD2. The V gene end was trimmed by 4 bases and the J gene end by 2 bases; junction bases not matched to a gene: 15. Germline V gene sequence: CDR1 LNHDA, CDR2 SQIVND (reference sequence). This CDR3 spans 18 amino acids. The DNA of the CDR3 is TGTGCCAGTAGTACCCTAGCGGACGCAAAGTGGTCCACAGATACGCAGTATTTT. Amino acids: CASSTLADAKWSTDTQYF.

This chain links TRBV4-1 with TRBJ1-1, with a possible D match to TRBD1 (5 bases). CDR3 length equals 15 residues. Germline lookup yields CDR1 MGHRA and CDR2 YSYEKL. Trimming stripped 4 bases from V and 6 bases from J, with 18 bases between. CDR3 loop: CASSRVQETKAEAFF. As DNA, the CDR3 is TGCGCCAGCAGCCGAGTACAGGAAACGAAGGCTGAAGCTTTCTTT.

Here the CDR3 reads CASSPDGGGNTIYF. The CDR3 nucleotides are TGTGCCAGCAGTCCCGACGGAGGTGGAAACACCATATATTTT. V and J are TRBV6-5 and TRBJ1-3, with D uncertain. V was cut by 5 bases and J by 3 bases, with 11 bases left in between. The CDR3 has 14 amino acids. CDR1 is MNHEY and CDR2 is SVGAGI in the germline V gene.

The CDR3 bases are TGTGCCAGTACCCCTCCGGGACAGTCCTATGGCTACACCTTC. This translates into CASTPPGQSYGYTF. V usage is TRBV19 and J usage is TRBJ1-2; 7 nucleotides match TRBD1. V lost 7 bases, J lost 4 bases, and 9 bases stayed unmatched. This CDR3 has 14 residues. CDR1 and CDR2 from the germline V gene are LNHDA and SQIVND (reference sequence).

This sequence joins TRBV19 and TRBJ2-1; D remains ambiguous. The length of the CDR3 is 14 residues. V was trimmed by 1 base and J by 2 bases, leaving 6 bases between them. Germline V gene sequence: CDR1 LNHDA, CDR2 SQIVND (reference sequence). CDR3: CASSIVGTYNEQFF. The CDR3 nucleotides read TGTGCCAGTAGTATAGTTGGCACCTACAATGAGCAGTTCTTC. Complete variable domain (other parts from reference TRBV19 and TRBJ2-1): DGGITQSPKYLFRKEGQNVTLSCEQNLNHDAMYWYRQDPGQGLRLIYYSQIVNDFQKGDIAEGYSVSREKKESFPLTVTSAQKNPTAFYLCASSIVGTYNEQFFGPGTRLTVL.

This chain links TRBV10-3 with TRBJ2-5; tentatively, D is TRBD2 (6 bases). Germline-derived CDR1 and CDR2 are ENHRY and SYGVKD. The V and J ends lost 6 bases and 4 bases respectively, with 12 bases between them. The CDR3 covers 13 residues. CDR3 DNA: TGTGCCATCAGCCGGGGGTTAGGAGAGACCCAGTACTTC. It encodes CAISRGLGETQYF.

This clone appeared a single time. The chain uses TRBV6-5 and TRBJ1-6; 8 nucleotides agree with TRBD1. V gave up 6 bases and J gave up 10 bases; unmatched junction bases: 8. This CDR3 spans 14 amino acids. In germline, CDR1 is MNHEY, CDR2 SVGAGI. The CDR3 loop reads CASSRRTGLSPLHF. The CDR3 DNA follows: TGTGCCAGCAGCCGCAGGACAGGGCTATCACCCCTCCACTTT.